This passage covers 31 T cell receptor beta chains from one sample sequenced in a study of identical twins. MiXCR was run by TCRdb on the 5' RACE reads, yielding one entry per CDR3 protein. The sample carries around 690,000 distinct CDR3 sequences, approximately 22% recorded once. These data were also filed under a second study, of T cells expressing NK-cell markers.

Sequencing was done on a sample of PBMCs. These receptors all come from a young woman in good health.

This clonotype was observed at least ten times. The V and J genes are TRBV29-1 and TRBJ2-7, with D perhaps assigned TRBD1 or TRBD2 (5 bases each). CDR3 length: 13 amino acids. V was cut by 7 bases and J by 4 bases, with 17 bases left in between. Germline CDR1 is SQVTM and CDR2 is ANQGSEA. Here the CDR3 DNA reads TGCAGCGCCCTCCGGGACGGAAATTACGAGCAGTACTTC. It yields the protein CSALRDGNYEQYF.

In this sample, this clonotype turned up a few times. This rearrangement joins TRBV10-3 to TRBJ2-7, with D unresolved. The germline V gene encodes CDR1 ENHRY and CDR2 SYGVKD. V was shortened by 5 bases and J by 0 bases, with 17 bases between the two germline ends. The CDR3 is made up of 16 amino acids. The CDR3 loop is CAISWDGVGSSYEQYF. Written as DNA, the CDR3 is TGTGCCATCAGTTGGGATGGGGTTGGGTCCTCCTACGAGCAGTACTTC.

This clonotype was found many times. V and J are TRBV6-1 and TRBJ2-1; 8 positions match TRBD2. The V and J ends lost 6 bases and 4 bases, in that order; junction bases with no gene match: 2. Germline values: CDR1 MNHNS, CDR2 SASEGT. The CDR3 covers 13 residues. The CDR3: CASSGTRYNEQFF. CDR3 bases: TGTGCCAGCAGCGGGACTAGATACAATGAGCAGTTCTTC.

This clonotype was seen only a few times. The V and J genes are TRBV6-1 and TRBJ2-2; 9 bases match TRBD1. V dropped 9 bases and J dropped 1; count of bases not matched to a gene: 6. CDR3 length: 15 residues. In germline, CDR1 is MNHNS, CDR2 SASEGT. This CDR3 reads CASLRTGVNTGELFF. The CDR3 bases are TGTGCCAGTCTTAGGACAGGGGTGAACACCGGGGAGCTGTTTTTT.

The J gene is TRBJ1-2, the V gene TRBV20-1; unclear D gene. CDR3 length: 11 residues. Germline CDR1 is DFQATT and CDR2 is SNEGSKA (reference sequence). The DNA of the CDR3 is TGCAGCCCGGGCCCGGGGTATGGCTACACCTTC. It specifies CSPGPGYGYTF.

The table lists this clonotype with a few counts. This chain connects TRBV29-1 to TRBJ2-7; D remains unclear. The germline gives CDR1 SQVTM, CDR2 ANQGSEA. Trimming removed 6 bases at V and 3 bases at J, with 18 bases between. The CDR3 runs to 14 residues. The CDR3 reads CSVGDRAAGYEQYF. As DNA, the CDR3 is TGCAGCGTGGGCGATCGGGCAGCTGGCTACGAGCAGTACTTC.

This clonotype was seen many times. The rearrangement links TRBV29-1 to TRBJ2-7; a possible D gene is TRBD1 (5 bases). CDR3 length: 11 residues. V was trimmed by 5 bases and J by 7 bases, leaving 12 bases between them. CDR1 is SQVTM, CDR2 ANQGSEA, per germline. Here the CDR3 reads CSVRGLWEQYF. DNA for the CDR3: TGCAGCGTTAGGGGATTGTGGGAGCAGTACTTC.

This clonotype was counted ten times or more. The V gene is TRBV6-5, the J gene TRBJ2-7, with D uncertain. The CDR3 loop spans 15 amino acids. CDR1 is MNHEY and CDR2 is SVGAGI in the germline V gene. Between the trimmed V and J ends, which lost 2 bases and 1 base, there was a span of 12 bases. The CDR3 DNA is TGTGCCAGCAGTTACAGCCCTGATCCTTCCTACGAGCAGTACTTC. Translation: CASSYSPDPSYEQYF.

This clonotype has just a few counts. CDR3 in amino acids: CSARDPYMSPRTGELFF. For the CDR3, the DNA is TGCAGTGCTAGAGATCCTTATATGAGTCCGAGGACCGGGGAGCTGTTTTTT. The chain combines TRBV20-1 with TRBJ2-2; D unclear. The V gene's germline CDR1 is DFQATT and CDR2 SNEGSKA (reference sequence). The CDR3 loop spans 17 amino acids. Trimming took off 0 bases at V and 5 bases at J, with 19 bases between the two ends.

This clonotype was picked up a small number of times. The CDR3 sequence is CASSLGSGKETQYF. The CDR3 DNA reads as TGCGCCAGCAGCTTGGGGAGCGGGAAAGAGACCCAGTACTTC. The genes are TRBV5-1 and TRBJ2-5; 7 nucleotides match TRBD2. The germline gives CDR1 SGHRS, CDR2 YFSETQ. There are 14 residues in the CDR3. Unmatched junction bases numbered 2, after V lost 0 bases and J lost 3 bases.

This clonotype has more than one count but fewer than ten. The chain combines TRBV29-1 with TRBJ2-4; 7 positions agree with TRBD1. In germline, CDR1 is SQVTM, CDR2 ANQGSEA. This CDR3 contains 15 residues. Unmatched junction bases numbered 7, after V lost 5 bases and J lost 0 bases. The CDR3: CSVPDRDLAKNIQYF. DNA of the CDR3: TGCAGCGTTCCTGACAGGGACCTAGCCAAAAACATTCAGTACTTC.

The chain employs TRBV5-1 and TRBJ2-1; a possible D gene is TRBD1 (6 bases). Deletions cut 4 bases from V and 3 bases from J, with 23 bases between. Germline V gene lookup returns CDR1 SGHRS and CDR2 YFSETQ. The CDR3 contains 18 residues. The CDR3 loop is CASSDYLPGHRIYNEQFF. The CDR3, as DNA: TGCGCCAGCAGCGACTATCTTCCGGGACACCGTATCTACAATGAGCAGTTCTTC.

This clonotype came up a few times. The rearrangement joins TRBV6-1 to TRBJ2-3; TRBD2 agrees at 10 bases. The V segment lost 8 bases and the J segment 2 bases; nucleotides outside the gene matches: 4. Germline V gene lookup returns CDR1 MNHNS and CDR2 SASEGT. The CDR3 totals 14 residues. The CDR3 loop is CASGLAGDTDTQYF. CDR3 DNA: TGTGCCAGCGGGCTAGCGGGGGACACAGATACGCAGTATTTT.

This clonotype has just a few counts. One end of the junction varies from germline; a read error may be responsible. The CDR3 here is CGSSITGGTDSSPLHF. The DNA for the CDR3 is TGTGGCAGCAGTATCACAGGGGGCACGGATTCTTCACCCCTCCACTTT. The rearrangement uses TRBV12-3 or TRBV12-4 and TRBJ1-6; 9 bases are a match to TRBD1. CDR3 size: 16 residues.

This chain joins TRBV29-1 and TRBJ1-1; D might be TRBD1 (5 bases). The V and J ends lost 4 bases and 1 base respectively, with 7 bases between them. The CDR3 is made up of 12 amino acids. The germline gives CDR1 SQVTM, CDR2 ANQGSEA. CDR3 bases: TGCAGCGTTGCCGGGGCGAACACTGAAGCTTTCTTT. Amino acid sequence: CSVAGANTEAFF.

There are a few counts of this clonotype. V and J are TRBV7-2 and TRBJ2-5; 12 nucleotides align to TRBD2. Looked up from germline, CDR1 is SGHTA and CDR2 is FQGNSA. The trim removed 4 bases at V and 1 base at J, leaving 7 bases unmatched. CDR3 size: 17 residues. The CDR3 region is CASSSGLAGLRQETQYF. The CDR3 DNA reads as TGTGCCAGCAGCTCGGGACTAGCGGGTCTCCGCCAAGAGACCCAGTACTTC. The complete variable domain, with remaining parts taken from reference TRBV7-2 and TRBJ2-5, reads GAGVSQSPSNKVTEKGKDVELRCDPISGHTALYWYRQSLGQGLEFLIYFQGNSAPDKSGLPSDRFSAERTGGSVSTLTIQRTQQEDSAVYLCASSSGLAGLRQETQYFGPGTRLLVL.

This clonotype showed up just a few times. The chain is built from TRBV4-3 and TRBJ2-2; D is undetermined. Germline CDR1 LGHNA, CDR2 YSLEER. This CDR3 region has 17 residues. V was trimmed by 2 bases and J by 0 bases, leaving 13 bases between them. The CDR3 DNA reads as TGCGCCAGCAGCCAATACAAAGGCCTCGCGAACACCGGGGAGCTGTTTTTT. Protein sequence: CASSQYKGLANTGELFF.

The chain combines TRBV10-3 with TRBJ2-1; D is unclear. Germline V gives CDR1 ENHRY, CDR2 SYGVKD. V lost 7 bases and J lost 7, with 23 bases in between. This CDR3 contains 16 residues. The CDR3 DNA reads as TGTGCCATCACCCCCGACATCCCCAAGGGTTTGAATGAGCAGTTCTTC. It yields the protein CAITPDIPKGLNEQFF.

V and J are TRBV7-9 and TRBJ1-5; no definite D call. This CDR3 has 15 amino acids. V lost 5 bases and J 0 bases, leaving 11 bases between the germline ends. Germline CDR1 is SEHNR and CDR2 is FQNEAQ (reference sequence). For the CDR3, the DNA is TGTGCCAGCAGCCTGGACTCAACTAGCAATCAGCCCCAGCATTTT. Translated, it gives CASSLDSTSNQPQHF. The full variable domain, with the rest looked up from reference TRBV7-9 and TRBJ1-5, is DTGVSQNPRHKITKRGQNVTFRCDPISEHNRLYWYRQTLGQGPEFLTYFQNEAQLEKSRLLSDRFSAERPKGSFSTLEIQRTEQGDSAMYLCASSLDSTSNQPQHFGDGTRLSIL.

CDR3 region: CASIAGPGFREQYF. The CDR3 DNA reads as TGTGCCAGCATCGCGGGACCGGGATTTAGGGAGCAGTACTTC. The gene calls are TRBV28 and TRBJ2-7; D possibly corresponds to TRBD2 (6 bases). Germline V gene data show CDR1 as MDHEN and CDR2 as SYDVKM. Trimming removed 7 bases at V and 7 bases at J, with 20 bases between. CDR3 size: 14 residues.

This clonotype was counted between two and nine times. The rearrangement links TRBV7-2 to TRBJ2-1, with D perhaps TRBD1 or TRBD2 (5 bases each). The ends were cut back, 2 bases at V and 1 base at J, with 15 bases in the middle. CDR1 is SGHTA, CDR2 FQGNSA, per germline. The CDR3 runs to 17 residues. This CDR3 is CASSLFPGRVSYNEQFF. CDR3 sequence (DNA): TGTGCCAGCAGCTTATTTCCGGGACGGGTATCCTACAATGAGCAGTTCTTC. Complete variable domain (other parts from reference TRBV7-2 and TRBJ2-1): GAGVSQSPSNKVTEKGKDVELRCDPISGHTALYWYRQSLGQGLEFLIYFQGNSAPDKSGLPSDRFSAERTGGSVSTLTIQRTQQEDSAVYLCASSLFPGRVSYNEQFFGPGTRLTVL.

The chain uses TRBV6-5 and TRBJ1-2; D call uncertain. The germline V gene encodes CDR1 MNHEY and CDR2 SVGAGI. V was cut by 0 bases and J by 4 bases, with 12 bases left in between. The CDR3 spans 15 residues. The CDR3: CASSYSSAASYGYTF. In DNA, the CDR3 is TGTGCCAGCAGTTACTCATCGGCCGCCTCCTATGGCTACACCTTC.

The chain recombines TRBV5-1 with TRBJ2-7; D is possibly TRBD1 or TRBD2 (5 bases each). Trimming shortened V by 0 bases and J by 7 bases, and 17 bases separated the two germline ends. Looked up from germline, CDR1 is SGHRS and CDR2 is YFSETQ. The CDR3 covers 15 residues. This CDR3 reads CASSLERAGMGEQYF. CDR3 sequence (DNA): TGCGCCAGCAGCTTGGAGAGGGCAGGGATGGGGGAGCAGTACTTC.

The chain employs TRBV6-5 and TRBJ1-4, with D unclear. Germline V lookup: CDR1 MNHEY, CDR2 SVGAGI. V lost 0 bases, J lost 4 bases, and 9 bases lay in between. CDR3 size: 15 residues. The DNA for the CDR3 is TGTGCCAGCAGTTACTCGTCAGGCAGTAATGAAAAACTGTTTTTT. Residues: CASSYSSGSNEKLFF.

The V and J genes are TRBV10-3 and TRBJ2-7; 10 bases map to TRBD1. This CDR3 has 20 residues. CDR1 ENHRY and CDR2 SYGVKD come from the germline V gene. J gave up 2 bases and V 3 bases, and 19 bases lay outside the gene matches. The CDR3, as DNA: TGTGCCATCAGTGAACCCCGGGACAGGGGTGCATCGAGGGGCCCCTACGAGCAGTACTTC. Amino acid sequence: CAISEPRDRGASRGPYEQYF.

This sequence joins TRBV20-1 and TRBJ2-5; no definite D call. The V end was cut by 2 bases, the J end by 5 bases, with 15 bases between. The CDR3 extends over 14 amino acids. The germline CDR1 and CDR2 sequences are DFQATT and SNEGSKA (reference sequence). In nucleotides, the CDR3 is TGCAGTGCTAGAACTCACTGGGGTGGTGAGACCCAGTACTTC. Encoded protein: CSARTHWGGETQYF.

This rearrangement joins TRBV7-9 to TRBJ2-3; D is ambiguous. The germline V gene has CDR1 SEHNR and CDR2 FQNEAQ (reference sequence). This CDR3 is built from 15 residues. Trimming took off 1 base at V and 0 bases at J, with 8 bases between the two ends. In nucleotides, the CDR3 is TGTGCCAGCAGCTTAGTTCCTTCTAGCACAGATACGCAGTATTTT. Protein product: CASSLVPSSTDTQYF.

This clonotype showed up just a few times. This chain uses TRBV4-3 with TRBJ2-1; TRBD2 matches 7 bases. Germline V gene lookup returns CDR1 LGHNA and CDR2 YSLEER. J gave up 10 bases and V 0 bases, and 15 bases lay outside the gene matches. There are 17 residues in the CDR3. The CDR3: CASSQDGSAGAAVEQFF. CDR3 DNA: TGCGCCAGCAGCCAAGATGGGAGCGCGGGAGCGGCGGTCGAGCAGTTCTTC.

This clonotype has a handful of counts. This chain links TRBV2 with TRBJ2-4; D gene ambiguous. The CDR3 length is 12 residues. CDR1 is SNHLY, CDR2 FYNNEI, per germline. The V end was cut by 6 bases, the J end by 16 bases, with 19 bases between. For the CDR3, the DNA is TGTGCCAGCAGCGACCTACCACACGGTAGTTACTTC. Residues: CASSDLPHGSYF. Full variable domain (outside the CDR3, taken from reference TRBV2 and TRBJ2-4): EPEVTQTPSHQVTQMGQEVILRCVPISNHLYFYWYRQILGQKVEFLVSFYNNEISEKSEIFDDQFSVERPDGSNFTLKIRSTKLEDSAMYFCASSDLPHGSYFGAGTRLSVL.

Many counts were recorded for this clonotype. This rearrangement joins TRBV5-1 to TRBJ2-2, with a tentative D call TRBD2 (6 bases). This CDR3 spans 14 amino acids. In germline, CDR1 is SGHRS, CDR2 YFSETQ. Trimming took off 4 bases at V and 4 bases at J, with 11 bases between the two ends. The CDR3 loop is CASSRGTPTGELFF. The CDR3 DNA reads TGCGCCAGCAGCCGCGGGACCCCCACCGGGGAGCTGTTTTTT.

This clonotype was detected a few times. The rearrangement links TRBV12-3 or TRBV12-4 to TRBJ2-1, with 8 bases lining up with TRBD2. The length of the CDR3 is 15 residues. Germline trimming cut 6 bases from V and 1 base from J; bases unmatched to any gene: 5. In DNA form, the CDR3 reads TGTGCCAGCAGCTCGCCGGGGGGGTCCTACAATGAGCAGTTCTTC. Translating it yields CASSSPGGSYNEQFF.